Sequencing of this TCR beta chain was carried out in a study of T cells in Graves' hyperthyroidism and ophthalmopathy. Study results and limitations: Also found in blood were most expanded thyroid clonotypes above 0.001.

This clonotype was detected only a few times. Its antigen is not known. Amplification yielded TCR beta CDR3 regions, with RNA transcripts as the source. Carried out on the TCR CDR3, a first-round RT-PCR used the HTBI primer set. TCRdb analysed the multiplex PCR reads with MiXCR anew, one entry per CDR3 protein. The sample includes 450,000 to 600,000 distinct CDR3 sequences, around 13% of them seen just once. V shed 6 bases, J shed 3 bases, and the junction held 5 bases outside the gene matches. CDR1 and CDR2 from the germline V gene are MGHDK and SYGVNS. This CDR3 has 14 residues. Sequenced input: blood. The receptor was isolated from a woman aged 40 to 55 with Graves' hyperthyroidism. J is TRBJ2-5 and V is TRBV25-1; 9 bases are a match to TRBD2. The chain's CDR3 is CASRGSGRKETQYF. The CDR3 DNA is TGTGCCAGCAGGGGAAGCGGGAGGAAAGAGACCCAGTACTTC.